The 26 T cell receptor beta chains below come from one sample, sequenced in a study of cytomegalovirus exposure and HLA in healthy donors. It was with 60 Vbeta and 13 Jbeta primers that the PCR ran. Clones were read by immunoSEQ multiplex PCR, and TCRdb kept only the in-frame ones, dropping some. The sample comprises about 160,000 clones, roughly 77% of which are singletons, and more than 3% rests with the top ten. Sequences were obtained from PBMCs. The receptors derive from a man under 40 in good health and CMV-seropositive.

The chain uses TRBV4-3 and TRBJ2-6; 8 bases align to TRBD1. CDR3 length: 18 residues. CDR1 LGHNA and CDR2 YSLEER come from the germline V gene. V gave up 4 bases and J gave up 3 bases; unmatched junction bases: 11. The CDR3 nucleotides are TGCGCCAGCAGCCCCCGGTGGACAGGGAGTAGTGGGGCCAACGTCCTGACTTTC. As protein: CASSPRWTGSSGANVLTF.

A few counts support this clone. The chain uses TRBV7-7 and TRBJ2-2; 10 positions match TRBD2. Germline-derived CDR1 and CDR2 are SSHAT and FNYEAQ (reference sequence). The V and J ends lost 6 bases and 2 bases, in that order; junction bases with no gene match: 6. The CDR3 spans 16 residues. The CDR3 sequence: CASSPSGGLNTGELFF. DNA for the CDR3: TGTGCCAGCAGTCCTAGCGGGGGACTAAACACCGGGGAGCTGTTTTTT.

V and J are TRBV19 and TRBJ2-7; D is perhaps TRBD1 (6 bases). The germline V and J ends were trimmed by 5 bases and 1 base, with 9 bases remaining between them. Germline loops: CDR1 LNHDA, CDR2 SQIVND (reference sequence). There are 13 residues in the CDR3. CDR3 nucleotide sequence: TGTGCCAGTAGTCCCAGGGGATCCTACGAGCAGTACTTC. It is translated as CASSPRGSYEQYF.

On this clone: The sample holds other DNA sequences that translate to the same CDR3. J is TRBJ2-7 and V is TRBV28, with 7 bases lining up with TRBD1. Losses at the gene ends were 6 bases for V and 3 bases for J; bases not matched to a gene: 5. The V gene's germline CDR1 is MDHEN and CDR2 SYDVKM. This CDR3 has 13 amino acids. This CDR3 is CASSRTGGYEQYF. The CDR3 coding sequence is TGTGCCAGCAGCCGGACAGGAGGCTACGAGCAGTACTTC.

The genes are TRBV5-1 and TRBJ2-3; TRBD2 aligns across 10 bases. J gave up 6 bases and V 1 base, and 5 bases lay outside the gene matches. This CDR3 is built from 15 residues. The germline V gene encodes CDR1 SGHRS and CDR2 YFSETQ. The CDR3 protein is CASSLSGGAPDTQYF. The CDR3 nucleotides are TGCGCCAGCAGCTTGAGCGGGGGGGCTCCCGATACGCAGTATTTT. Based on the CDR3 plus reference TRBV5-1 and TRBJ2-3, the full variable domain is KAGVTQTPRYLIKTRGQQVTLSCSPISGHRSVSWYQQTPGQGLQFLFEYFSETQRNKGNFPGRFSGRQFSNSRSEMNVSTLELGDSALYLCASSLSGGAPDTQYFGPGTRLTVL.

This clone appeared a single time. V and J are TRBV27 and TRBJ2-1; 11 nucleotides agree with TRBD2. The length of the CDR3 is 14 residues. The junction had 1 base not matched to a gene; V was cut back by 6 bases and J by 3 bases. Germline V gives CDR1 MNHEY, CDR2 SMNVEV (reference sequence). In DNA form, the CDR3 reads TGTGCCAGCAGAACTAGCGGGGGCTACAATGAGCAGTTCTTC. As protein: CASRTSGGYNEQFF.

This clone was counted only a few times. This chain joins TRBV5-1 and TRBJ1-1; a possible D gene is TRBD1 (6 bases). CDR3 length: 12 residues. The germline V and J ends were trimmed by 4 bases and 4 bases, with 8 bases remaining between them. Germline V lookup: CDR1 SGHRS, CDR2 YFSETQ. The chain's CDR3 is CASSTQGTEAFF. The CDR3 nucleotides read TGCGCCAGCAGCACACAGGGCACTGAAGCTTTCTTT.

This clone occurred once. The chain couples TRBV5-1 to TRBJ2-5, with 7 bases identical to TRBD2. This CDR3 has 15 residues. Unmatched junction bases numbered 11, after V lost 5 bases and J lost 4 bases. Germline CDR1 is SGHRS and CDR2 is YFSETQ. The CDR3 here is CASSMGAGYSETQYF. The CDR3 bases are TGCGCCAGCAGTATGGGAGCGGGGTATTCAGAGACCCAGTACTTC.

The chain joins TRBV28 to TRBJ1-5, with TRBD1 identical over 12 bases. Trimming at V came to 5 bases and at J to 6 bases, leaving 11 bases not matched to a gene. CDR3 length: 17 amino acids. CDR1 and CDR2 (germline): MDHEN, SYDVKM. CDR3 coding DNA: TGTGCCAGCAGTCTCCCGGGGGACAGGGGGCTTGGTCAGCCCCAGCATTTT. This translates into CASSLPGDRGLGQPQHF. Using reference TRBV28 and TRBJ1-5 for the parts outside the CDR3, the full variable domain is DVKVTQSSRYLVKRTGEKVFLECVQDMDHENMFWYRQDPGLGLRLIYFSYDVKMKEKGDIPEGYSVSREKKERFSLILESASTNQTSMYLCASSLPGDRGLGQPQHFGDGTRLSIL.

V gene TRBV28 combines with J gene TRBJ2-7, with D tentatively TRBD2 (7 bases). The CDR3 sequence is 15 residues long. V was shortened by 3 bases and J by 4 bases, with 16 bases between the two germline ends. The germline V gene has CDR1 MDHEN and CDR2 SYDVKM. The CDR3 DNA reads as TGTGCCAGCAGTTTTAAGTGGGGGGGCCGGTACGAGCAGTACTTC. This gives the protein CASSFKWGGRYEQYF.

A few counts support this clone. V gene TRBV6-5 combines with J gene TRBJ2-7; TRBD2 matches 12 bases. In germline, CDR1 is MNHEY, CDR2 SVGAGI. The CDR3 has 15 residues. After removal of 0 bases from V and 3 bases from J, the junction contained 0 bases not matched to a gene. The chain's CDR3 is CASSYSTSGGYEQYF. As DNA, the CDR3 is TGTGCCAGCAGTTACTCGACTAGCGGGGGCTACGAGCAGTACTTC.

This clone has only one observation. The chain links TRBV18 to TRBJ1-5; TRBD1 is a possible D gene (5 bases). CDR1 is KGHSH and CDR2 is LQKENI in the germline V gene. The V end was cut by 6 bases, the J end by 0 bases, with 15 bases between. The CDR3 consists of 16 residues. CDR3 coding DNA: TGTGCCAGCTCCCCCGCAGGGCTCTATAGCAATCAGCCCCAGCATTTT. This translates into CASSPAGLYSNQPQHF.

This chain connects TRBV5-4 to TRBJ2-1; 7 bases are shared with TRBD1. Trimming removed 4 bases from V and 0 bases from J; junction bases left unmatched: 10. This CDR3 has 17 residues. CDR1 is SGHNT, CDR2 YYREEE, per germline (reference sequence). The CDR3 nucleotides read TGTGCCAGCAGCCTCCCAGGGGGTCTGGGCTCCTACAATGAGCAGTTCTTC. Its protein product is CASSLPGGLGSYNEQFF.

The chain has TRBV9 and TRBJ2-3, with 7 nucleotides matching TRBD1. Germline V gene lookup returns CDR1 SGDLS and CDR2 YYNGEE. This CDR3 region has 15 residues. Trimming removed 4 bases from V and 2 bases from J; junction bases left unmatched: 7. In DNA form, the CDR3 reads TGTGCCAGCAGCCCCCCCAGGGGGTACACAGATACGCAGTATTTT. Translation: CASSPPRGYTDTQYF. The full variable domain, completed using reference TRBV9 and TRBJ2-3, is DSGVTQTPKHLITATGQRVTLRCSPRSGDLSVYWYQQSLDQGLQFLIQYYNGEERAKGNILERFSAQQFPDLHSELNLSSLELGDSALYFCASSPPRGYTDTQYFGPGTRLTVL.

The chain recombines TRBV5-1 with TRBJ1-2; D gene uncertain. The germline gives CDR1 SGHRS, CDR2 YFSETQ. Trimming cost V 0 bases and J 4 bases, with 7 bases left between them. The CDR3 contains 13 residues. This CDR3 is CASSLGSPYGYTF. The CDR3 DNA is TGCGCCAGCAGCTTGGGCAGTCCCTATGGCTACACCTTC.

V usage is TRBV5-1 and J usage is TRBJ2-7, with 10 bases lining up with TRBD1. In germline, CDR1 is SGHRS, CDR2 YFSETQ. With 4 bases clipped from V and 4 bases from J, the junction kept 8 bases outside the gene matches. This CDR3 comprises 15 residues. CDR3 loop: CASSPPTGGAYEQYF. CDR3 nucleotides: TGCGCCAGCAGCCCTCCGACAGGGGGCGCGTACGAGCAGTACTTC.

This clone appeared once. The chain carries TRBV28 and TRBJ2-2; 11 nucleotides agree with TRBD1. Germline V gene sequence: CDR1 MDHEN, CDR2 SYDVKM. This CDR3 is built from 18 residues. V trimming: 7 bases; J trimming: 2 bases; junction bases outside the gene matches: 12. Here the CDR3 DNA reads TGTGCCAGCACTCTACCGGGACAGGGGGAAGAAAACACCGGGGAGCTGTTTTTT. Its translation: CASTLPGQGEENTGELFF.

V is TRBV5-1 and J is TRBJ2-3, with TRBD2 matching 7 bases. V shed 4 bases and J 5 bases; nucleotides not matched to a gene: 4. Germline V gene data show CDR1 as SGHRS and CDR2 as YFSETQ. The CDR3 spans 13 residues. The CDR3 coding sequence is TGCGCCAGCAGCCGGGGGGTTGAAGATACGCAGTATTTT. It is translated as CASSRGVEDTQYF.

The chain couples TRBV9 to TRBJ1-1, with D possibly matching TRBD1 (5 bases). The V gene lost 7 bases and the J gene lost 4 bases, with 17 bases spanning the gap. CDR1 and CDR2 (germline): SGDLS, YYNGEE. This CDR3 region has 14 residues. CDR3 nucleotide sequence: TGTGCCAGCTCTTACGGGGGAGGCAGCACTGAAGCTTTCTTT. Protein: CASSYGGGSTEAFF.

This chain connects TRBV5-1 to TRBJ2-7; 10 bases line up with TRBD1. The CDR3 runs 13 residues. Unmatched junction bases numbered 4, after V lost 6 bases and J lost 4 bases. Germline lookup yields CDR1 SGHRS and CDR2 YFSETQ. The CDR3 sequence is CASNSGQGYEQYF. As DNA, the CDR3 is TGCGCCAGCAACTCGGGACAGGGGTACGAGCAGTACTTC.

The genes are TRBV6-1 and TRBJ1-4; 8 nucleotides align to TRBD1. In germline, CDR1 is MNHNS, CDR2 SASEGT. This CDR3 is 16 amino acids long. The junction had 9 bases not matched to a gene; V was cut back by 2 bases and J by 7 bases. The CDR3 DNA reads as TGTGCCAGCAGTGAATCTCCGGGTGACAGGGGTGAAAAACTGTTTTTT. It specifies CASSESPGDRGEKLFF.

This chain connects TRBV30 to TRBJ1-1; TRBD1 might be the D (6 bases). This CDR3 has 14 amino acids. V was pared by 5 bases and J by 1 base, with 14 bases between. Germline V lookup: CDR1 GTSNPN, CDR2 SVGIG (reference sequence). The CDR3, as DNA: TGTGCCTGGGATTACAGGGCAACGAACACTGAAGCTTTCTTT. Residues: CAWDYRATNTEAFF.

This clone was picked up a small number of times. Germline is not matched at one junction end, which may reflect a read error. The V call is TRBV10-1, the J call TRBJ2-7; D is unresolved. CDR3 length: 12 residues. Germline values: CDR1 WNHNN, CDR2 SYGVQD (reference sequence). The CDR3 nucleotides read TGCGCCAGCAGTGGGTCCTCCGACGAGCAGTACTTC. Residues: CASSGSSDEQYF.

In its sample, this clone was seen once. The V call is TRBV11-2, the J call TRBJ2-3, with 8 positions matching TRBD2. With 4 bases clipped from V and 0 bases from J, the junction kept 12 bases outside the gene matches. CDR3 size: 18 residues. Germline V CDR1 and CDR2: SGHAT, FQNNGV. CDR3 amino acids: CASSSPLAAVTSTDTQYF. CDR3 bases: TGTGCCAGCAGCTCTCCACTAGCGGCTGTGACTAGCACAGATACGCAGTATTTT.

In its sample, this clone was seen a few times. The chain joins TRBV19 to TRBJ2-3; 10 bases fit TRBD2. V dropped 7 bases and J dropped 4; count of bases not matched to a gene: 14. Germline values: CDR1 LNHDA, CDR2 SQIVND (reference sequence). This CDR3 has 17 residues. The CDR3 loop is CASTPWSSGGSPDTQYF. In DNA, the CDR3 is TGTGCCAGTACTCCTTGGTCTAGCGGGGGTAGCCCAGATACGCAGTATTTT.

The chain uses TRBV11-2 and TRBJ1-1; D is unclear. The CDR3 covers 12 residues. V was clipped by 1 base and J by 5 bases, with 5 bases between them. Germline V lookup: CDR1 SGHAT, CDR2 FQNNGV. CDR3 DNA: TGTGCCAGCAGCTTAGTAGCAACTGAAGCTTTCTTT. It yields the protein CASSLVATEAFF.